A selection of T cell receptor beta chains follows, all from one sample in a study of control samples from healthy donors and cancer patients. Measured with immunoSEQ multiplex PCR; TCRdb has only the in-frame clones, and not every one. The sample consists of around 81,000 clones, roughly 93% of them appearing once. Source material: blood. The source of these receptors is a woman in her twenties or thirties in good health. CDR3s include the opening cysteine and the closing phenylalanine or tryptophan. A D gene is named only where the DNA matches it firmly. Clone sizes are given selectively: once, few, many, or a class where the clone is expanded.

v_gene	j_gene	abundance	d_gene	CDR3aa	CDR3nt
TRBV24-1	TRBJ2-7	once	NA	CATKRLGSYEQYF	TGTGCCACCAAAAGACTGGGCTCCTACGAGCAGTACTTC
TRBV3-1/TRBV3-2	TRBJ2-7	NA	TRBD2	CASSWGLAGEGYEQYF	TGTGCCAGCAGCTGGGGACTAGCGGGAGAAGGTTACGAGCAGTACTTC
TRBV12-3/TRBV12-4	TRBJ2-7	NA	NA	CASSSRDNYEQYF	TGTGCCAGCAGTTCCCGGGACAATTACGAGCAGTACTTC
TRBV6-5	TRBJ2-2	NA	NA	CASSSYGISTGELFF	TGTGCCAGCAGCAGTTACGGTATTAGCACCGGGGAGCTGTTTTTT
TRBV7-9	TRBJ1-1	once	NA	CASSLKTGAFF	TGTGCCAGCAGCTTGAAGACCGGAGCTTTCTTT
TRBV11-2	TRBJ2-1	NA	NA	CASSLGTEVGLGYNEQFF	TGTGCCAGCAGCTTAGGCACGGAGGTGGGTCTTGGGTACAATGAGCAGTTCTTC
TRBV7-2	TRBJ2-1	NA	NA	CASSYPQHNEQFF	TGTGCCAGCAGCTACCCGCAGCACAATGAGCAGTTCTTC
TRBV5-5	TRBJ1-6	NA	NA	CASSSGWSYNSPLHF	TGTGCCAGCAGCTCGGGGTGGTCCTATAATTCACCCCTCCACTTT
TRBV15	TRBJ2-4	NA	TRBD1	CATSRDETGGILAKNIQYF	TGTGCCACCAGCAGAGATGAGACAGGGGGAATCCTAGCCAAAAACATTCAGTACTTC
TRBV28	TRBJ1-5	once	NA	CASSTFSNQPQHF	TGTGCCAGCAGTACTTTTAGCAATCAGCCCCAGCATTTT
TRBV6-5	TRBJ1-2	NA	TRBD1	CASTPTGKANYGYTF	TGTGCCAGCACTCCGACAGGGAAAGCTAACTATGGCTACACCTTC
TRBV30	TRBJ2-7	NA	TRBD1	CAWSVPGARGFYEQYF	TGTGCCTGGAGTGTACCCGGGGCCAGGGGGTTCTACGAGCAGTACTTC
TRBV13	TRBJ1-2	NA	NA	CASSPDKAYGYTF	TGTGCCAGCAGCCCGGACAAAGCCTATGGCTACACCTTC
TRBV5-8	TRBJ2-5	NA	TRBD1	CASSSGTGDGETQYF	TGTGCCAGCAGCTCCGGGACAGGGGATGGAGAGACCCAGTACTTC
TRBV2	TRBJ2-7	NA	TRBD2	CASSDAGRTSGRYEQYF	TGTGCCAGCAGTGATGCGGGTAGGACTAGCGGGAGGTACGAGCAGTACTTC
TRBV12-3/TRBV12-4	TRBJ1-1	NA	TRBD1	CASSHRGETEAFF	TGTGCCAGCAGTCACAGGGGTGAAACTGAAGCTTTCTTT
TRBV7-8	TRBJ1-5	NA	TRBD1	CASSLRGGPYRGRSNQPQHF	TGTGCCAGCAGCCTTAGGGGAGGACCTTACAGGGGGCGTAGCAATCAGCCCCAGCATTTT
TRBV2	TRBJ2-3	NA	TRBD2	CASTLTSILADTQYF	TGTGCCAGCACCTTGACTAGCATTCTCGCCGATACGCAGTATTTT
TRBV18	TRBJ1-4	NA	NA	CASSPDTVQNEKLFF	TGTGCCAGCTCACCGGACACGGTCCAAAATGAAAAACTGTTTTTT
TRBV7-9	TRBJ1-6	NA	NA	CASSPGDSFSPLHF	TGTGCCAGCAGCCCAGGGGATTCGTTTTCGCCCCTCCACTTT
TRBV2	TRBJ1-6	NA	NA	CASSVAGPSYNSPLHF	TGTGCCAGCAGTGTCGCGGGGCCGTCATATAATTCACCCCTCCACTTT
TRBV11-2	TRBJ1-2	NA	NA	CASSLVGGYTF	TGTGCCAGCAGCTTAGTAGGTGGCTACACCTTC
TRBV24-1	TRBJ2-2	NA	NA	CATSDLTGGPNTGELFF	TGTGCCACCAGTGATTTGACAGGCGGGCCAAACACCGGGGAGCTGTTTTTT
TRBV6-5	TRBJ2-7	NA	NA	CASAELGHTEQYF	TGTGCCAGCGCAGAACTAGGGCACACCGAGCAGTACTTC
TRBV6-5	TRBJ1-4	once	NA	CASKQMDSSEKLFF	TGTGCCAGCAAGCAGATGGACAGCTCTGAAAAACTGTTTTTT
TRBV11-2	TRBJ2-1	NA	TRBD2	CASSFGPSGSDFF	TGTGCCAGCAGCTTTGGCCCAAGCGGGAGCGATTTCTTC
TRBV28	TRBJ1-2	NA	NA	CASSLSGYGYTF	TGTGCCAGCAGTTTATCGGGCTATGGCTACACCTTC
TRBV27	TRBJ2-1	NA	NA	CASSLGGGTYNEQFF	TGTGCCAGCAGTTTAGGCGGCGGGACCTACAATGAGCAGTTCTTC
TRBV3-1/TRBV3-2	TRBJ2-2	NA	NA	CASSQDRDYTGELFF	TGTGCCAGCAGCCAAGATCGGGACTACACCGGGGAGCTGTTTTTT
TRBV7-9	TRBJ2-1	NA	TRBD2	CASSVAGLVYNEQFF	TGTGCCAGCAGTGTAGCGGGCCTAGTTTACAATGAGCAGTTCTTC